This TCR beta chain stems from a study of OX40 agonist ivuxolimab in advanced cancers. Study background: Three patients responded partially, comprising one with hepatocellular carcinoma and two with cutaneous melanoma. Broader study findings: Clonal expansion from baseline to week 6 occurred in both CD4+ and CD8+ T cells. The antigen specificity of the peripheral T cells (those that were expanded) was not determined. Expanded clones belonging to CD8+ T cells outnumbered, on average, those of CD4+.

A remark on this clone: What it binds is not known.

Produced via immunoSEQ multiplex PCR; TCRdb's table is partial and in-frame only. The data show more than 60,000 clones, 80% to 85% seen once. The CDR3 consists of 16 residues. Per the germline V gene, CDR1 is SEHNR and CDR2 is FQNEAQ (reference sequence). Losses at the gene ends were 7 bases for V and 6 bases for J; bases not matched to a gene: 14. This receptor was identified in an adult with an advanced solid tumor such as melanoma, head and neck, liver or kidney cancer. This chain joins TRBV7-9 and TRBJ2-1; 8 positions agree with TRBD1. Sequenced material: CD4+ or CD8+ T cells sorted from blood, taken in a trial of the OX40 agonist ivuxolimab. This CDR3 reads CASILLSQGAFNEQFF. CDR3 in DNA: TGTGCCAGCATCCTACTGTCCCAGGGGGCGTTCAATGAGCAGTTCTTC. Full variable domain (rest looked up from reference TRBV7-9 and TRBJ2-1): DTGVSQNPRHKITKRGQNVTFRCDPISEHNRLYWYRQTLGQGPEFLTYFQNEAQLEKSRLLSDRFSAERPKGSFSTLEIQRTEQGDSAMYLCASILLSQGAFNEQFFGPGTRLTVL.